This record covers a single T cell receptor beta chain. CDR3 length: 15 residues. Per germline, CDR1 SEHNR and CDR2 FQNEAQ (reference sequence). V lost 1 base to trimming and J lost 7 bases, with 13 bases between them. The data are from a study of blood T cell repertoires in COVID-19. The data were produced by immunoSEQ multiplex PCR, yet TCRdb's version contains in-frame clones alone and is incomplete. The sample has about 370,000 clones; roughly 90% are singletons. This TCR was sampled from a woman aged 25 to 39 with COVID-19, enrolled during active disease. The material sequenced was peripheral blood. The genes are TRBV7-9 and TRBJ2-2; the D is unclear. CDR3 DNA sequence: TGTGCCAGCAGCTTAGTACGAGGAAGTGTCGGGGAGCTGTTTTTT. Translation gives CASSLVRGSVGELFF.